The rows below give T cell receptor beta chains drawn from one sample of a study of blood T cell repertoires in COVID-19. The data were produced by immunoSEQ multiplex PCR, yet TCRdb's version contains in-frame clones alone and is incomplete. Here the sample spans about 80,000 clones, 70% to 90% being singletons. Sequencing was performed on peripheral blood. The receptors were sampled from a woman older than 75 with acute or convalescent COVID-19. The CDR3 runs from the conserved cysteine through the conserved F or W. The D gene is left open where the match is weak. Not all rows give a size; the values are once, few, many and, for expanded clones, a class.

TRBD1	15	TRBV9	.	TRBJ1-2	CASSVAARGQGGYTF	TGTGCCAGCAGCGTAGCTGCCAGGGGGCAGGGTGGCTACACCTTC
TRBD1	15	TRBV19	.	TRBJ1-1	CASSGKTGGGTEAFF	TGTGCCAGTAGTGGGAAGACAGGGGGAGGGACTGAAGCTTTCTTT
.	15	TRBV3-1/TRBV3-2	.	TRBJ1-6	CASSQVGQLGSPLHF	TGTGCCAGCAGCCAAGTGGGACAATTGGGGTCACCCCTCCACTTT
.	13	TRBV12-3/TRBV12-4	.	TRBJ1-1	CASSLLMNTEAFF	TGTGCCAGCAGTTTACTTATGAACACTGAAGCTTTCTTT
.	14	TRBV9	few	TRBJ1-6	CASSGRQSNSPLHF	TGTGCCAGCAGCGGCAGACAATCCAATTCACCCCTCCACTTT
.	17	TRBV30	.	TRBJ1-4	CAWSPQKLWVANEKLFF	TGTGCCTGGAGCCCACAGAAGTTGTGGGTGGCTAATGAAAAACTGTTTTTT
TRBD2	16	TRBV14	.	TRBJ2-1	CASSQAAGASYNEQFF	TGTGCCAGCAGCCAAGCAGCGGGAGCGTCTTACAATGAGCAGTTCTTC
.	14	TRBV15	.	TRBJ1-2	CATSRFGEEYGYTF	TGTGCCACCAGCAGGTTTGGGGAGGAGTATGGCTACACCTTC
.	13	TRBV7-8	few	TRBJ2-3	CASSNAGTYTQYF	TGTGCCAGCAGCAATGCCGGGACTTATACGCAGTATTTT
.	17	TRBV7-9	few	TRBJ1-2	CASSPDAAGRSLYGYTF	TGTGCCAGCAGTCCAGACGCCGCGGGACGCTCCCTTTATGGCTACACCTTC
TRBD2	16	TRBV25-1	.	TRBJ2-1	CASSVRGGTSYNEQFF	TGTGCCAGCAGTGTGCGCGGGGGGACTTCCTACAATGAGCAGTTCTTC
.	14	TRBV27	.	TRBJ2-5	CASSLAGAVETQYF	TGTGCCAGCAGTTTAGCAGGGGCCGTAGAGACCCAGTACTTC
.	16	TRBV3-1/TRBV3-2	.	TRBJ1-1	CASSPSLGVRLRGAFF	TGTGCCAGCAGCCCCTCTCTGGGGGTACGACTCAGGGGAGCTTTCTTT
TRBD1	15	TRBV9	.	TRBJ1-1	CASSVGTGGFAEAFF	TGTGCCAGCAGCGTAGGGACAGGGGGCTTTGCTGAAGCTTTCTTT
TRBD1	16	TRBV5-1	.	TRBJ1-6	CASSPQDRARNSPLHF	TGCGCCAGCAGCCCACAGGACAGGGCGAGGAATTCACCCCTCCACTTT
TRBD1	16	TRBV7-8	.	TRBJ1-2	CASSPRDRITNYGYTF	TGTGCCAGCAGCCCTCGGGACAGAATTACTAACTATGGCTACACCTTC
TRBD1	15	TRBV5-1	.	TRBJ2-3	CASSWGTGRKDTQYF	TGCGCCAGCAGCTGGGGGACAGGGAGAAAAGATACGCAGTATTTT
.	13	TRBV12-3/TRBV12-4	.	TRBJ1-1	CASRRTVVTEAFF	TGTGCCAGCAGGCGGACAGTAGTGACTGAAGCTTTCTTT
.	14	TRBV5-1	.	TRBJ2-1	CASSPEPGRNEQFF	TGCGCCAGCAGCCCTGAGCCTGGGAGGAATGAGCAGTTCTTC
.	14	TRBV7-9	once	TRBJ1-1	CASGSIGVSTEAFF	TGTGCCAGCGGATCGATCGGGGTCTCCACTGAAGCTTTCTTT
TRBD1	14	TRBV12-5	.	TRBJ1-2	CASGGQGLDYGYTF	TGTGCTAGTGGGGGACAGGGATTAGACTATGGCTACACCTTC
TRBD1	16	TRBV7-9	.	TRBJ2-5	CASSVLTGAYQETQYF	TGTGCCAGCAGCGTACTGACAGGGGCGTACCAAGAGACCCAGTACTTC
.	15	TRBV7-2	.	TRBJ2-5	CASSSRSTSQETQYF	TGTGCCAGCAGCTCCAGGTCGACTAGTCAAGAGACCCAGTACTTC
.	14	TRBV6-5	.	TRBJ1-4	CASKEIQGYEKLFF	TGTGCCAGCAAGGAAATCCAGGGATACGAAAAACTGTTTTTT
TRBD1	16	TRBV7-9	.	TRBJ2-7	CASSSLRDRVAYEQYF	TGTGCCAGCAGCTCTCTCCGGGACAGGGTGGCCTACGAGCAGTACTTC
.	14	TRBV4-2	.	TRBJ2-7	CASSQSSLDYEQYF	TGTGCCAGCAGCCAATCCTCACTAGACTACGAGCAGTACTTC
.	18	TRBV19	.	TRBJ2-7	CASSPRGPGTILWGEQYF	TGTGCCAGTAGCCCAAGGGGCCCAGGCACCATCTTATGGGGCGAGCAGTACTTC
.	13	TRBV19	.	TRBJ1-2	CASRLDRNYGYTF	TGTGCCAGTAGGTTGGACAGAAACTATGGCTACACCTTC
.	15	TRBV11-1	.	TRBJ2-6	CASSSGNSGANVLTF	TGTGCCAGCAGCTCCGGGAACTCTGGGGCCAACGTCCTGACTTTC
TRBD1	17	TRBV18	.	TRBJ1-6	CASSPFDREKDNSPLHF	TGTGCCAGCTCACCGTTTGACAGGGAAAAGGATAATTCACCCCTCCACTTT
.	12	TRBV10-3	.	TRBJ1-1	CAISPGFTEAFF	TGTGCCATCAGTCCCGGGTTTACTGAAGCTTTCTTT
TRBD1	15	TRBV19	.	TRBJ1-5	CASSIAGGYNQPQHF	TGTGCCAGTAGTATAGCAGGGGGCTACAATCAGCCCCAGCATTTT
TRBD1	16	TRBV6-2/TRBV6-3	.	TRBJ1-4	CASSYGQGAVSEKLFF	TGTGCCAGCAGTTACGGACAGGGGGCAGTAAGTGAAAAACTGTTTTTT
TRBD2	16	TRBV11-2	.	TRBJ2-5	CASSLDPSGGRGTQYF	TGTGCCAGCAGCTTAGACCCTAGCGGGGGGCGGGGGACCCAGTACTTC
.	12	TRBV5-6	.	TRBJ2-7	CASSRQEYEQYF	TGTGCCAGCAGCCGACAGGAATACGAGCAGTACTTC
.	15	TRBV27	.	TRBJ2-7	CASSWEKGAAYEQYF	TGTGCCAGCAGTTGGGAAAAAGGGGCTGCCTACGAGCAGTACTTC
.	12	TRBV7-8	.	TRBJ1-1	CASSHGGTEAFF	TGTGCCAGCAGCCACGGTGGCACTGAAGCTTTCTTT
.	18	TRBV7-9	.	TRBJ1-5	CASSLGLGTTFSNQPQHF	TGTGCCAGCAGCTTAGGGCTGGGGACAACCTTTAGCAATCAGCCCCAGCATTTT
.	15	TRBV28	.	TRBJ1-1	CASSSGGARNTEAFF	TGTGCCAGCAGTTCCGGTGGGGCCCGGAACACTGAAGCTTTCTTT
.	13	TRBV5-1	.	TRBJ2-2	CASSLDGAGELFF	TGCGCCAGCAGCTTGGACGGGGCCGGGGAGCTGTTTTTT
.	13	TRBV5-1	.	TRBJ1-1	CASSLARNTEAFF	TGCGCCAGCAGCTTGGCCAGAAACACTGAAGCTTTCTTT
.	15	TRBV6-5	.	TRBJ1-1	CASSYGTHKNAEAFF	TGTGCCAGCAGTTATGGGACACACAAAAATGCTGAAGCTTTCTTT
.	14	TRBV14	.	TRBJ1-2	CASSQLDRLYGYTF	TGTGCCAGCAGCCAGCTCGACAGGCTCTATGGCTACACCTTC
.	14	TRBV10-3	.	TRBJ2-3	CAITTGRKEDTQYF	TGTGCCATCACGACCGGGAGAAAGGAAGATACGCAGTATTTT
TRBD2	11	TRBV10-3	few	TRBJ2-7	CATSGGYEQYF	TGTGCCACCTCGGGAGGCTACGAGCAGTACTTC
.	15	TRBV6-1	.	TRBJ2-7	CASSESPTFLYEQYF	TGTGCCAGCAGTGAATCCCCTACTTTCCTCTACGAGCAGTACTTC
TRBD1	13	TRBV27	.	TRBJ1-6	CASSGQAYSPLHF	TGTGCCAGCAGCGGACAGGCTTATTCACCCCTCCACTTT
.	15	TRBV7-2	.	TRBJ1-5	CASSLEPGHNQPQHF	TGTGCCAGCAGCTTAGAACCGGGACATAATCAGCCCCAGCATTTT
.	13	TRBV30	.	TRBJ1-2	CAWSVSRGYGYTF	TGTGCCTGGAGTGTTTCTAGGGGGTATGGCTACACCTTC
.	15	TRBV2	.	TRBJ2-3	CASSAEGAVTDTQYF	TGTGCCAGCAGTGCCGAGGGAGCTGTCACAGATACGCAGTATTTT
.	15	TRBV7-2	.	TRBJ1-5	CASSFGQGGVQPQHF	TGTGCCAGCAGCTTCGGCCAGGGAGGTGTTCAGCCCCAGCATTTT
TRBD2	16	TRBV7-7	.	TRBJ2-7	CASSSGAVAGRDEQYF	TGTGCTAGCAGCTCCGGGGCGGTAGCGGGAAGGGACGAGCAGTACTTC
TRBD2	17	TRBV10-3	.	TRBJ2-3	CAISESPAGAVLDTQYF	TGTGCCATCAGTGAGTCCCCTGCGGGAGCGGTTCTAGATACGCAGTATTTT
TRBD2	15	TRBV2	.	TRBJ2-4	CASSESGGGMGIQYF	TGTGCCAGCAGTGAATCTGGCGGGGGTATGGGCATTCAGTACTTC
.	13	TRBV18	once	TRBJ2-5	CASSRGLQETQYF	TGTGCCAGCTCCCGGGGACTTCAAGAGACCCAGTACTTC
.	14	TRBV7-2	.	TRBJ1-2	CASSTRTVPYGYTF	TGTGCCAGCAGCACGAGGACAGTCCCCTATGGCTACACCTTC
.	15	TRBV5-1	.	TRBJ1-1	CASSAASRKNTEAFF	TGCGCCAGCAGCGCAGCTAGTAGGAAAAACACTGAAGCTTTCTTT
.	12	TRBV12-3/TRBV12-4	.	TRBJ2-7	CASGAQGYEQYF	TGTGCCAGCGGTGCACAGGGTTACGAGCAGTACTTC